This TCR beta chain was recovered during a study of blood T cell repertoires in COVID-19. About the study: From the United States, Italy and Spain came samples of acute and convalescent COVID-19. In each case, the material was cDNA or gDNA derived from T cells, B-cell-depleted T cells, or PBMCs.

Original analysis: Estimation of nucleated cell counts relied on the amplification of reference gene primers. Sequencing used immunoSEQ multiplex PCR; TCRdb keeps in-frame clones, though not all of them. V and J calls plus clone size are reproduced from that table; the DNA served to infer D and trimming. This table has about 120,000 clones, roughly 85% appearing once. The germline CDR1 and CDR2 sequences are SGDLS and YYNGEE. The J segment lost 2 bases and the V segment lost 3 bases, leaving 5 bases of the junction unmatched. The CDR3 consists of 14 residues. The sequenced material came from peripheral blood. The chain is built from TRBV9 and TRBJ2-7; 7 bases are shared with TRBD1. The origin of this receptor is a human donor in a cohort sampled during active COVID-19. CDR3 DNA sequence: TGTGCCAGCAGCGACCGGGACAGCCCCTACGAGCAGTACTTC. It translates to CASSDRDSPYEQYF.